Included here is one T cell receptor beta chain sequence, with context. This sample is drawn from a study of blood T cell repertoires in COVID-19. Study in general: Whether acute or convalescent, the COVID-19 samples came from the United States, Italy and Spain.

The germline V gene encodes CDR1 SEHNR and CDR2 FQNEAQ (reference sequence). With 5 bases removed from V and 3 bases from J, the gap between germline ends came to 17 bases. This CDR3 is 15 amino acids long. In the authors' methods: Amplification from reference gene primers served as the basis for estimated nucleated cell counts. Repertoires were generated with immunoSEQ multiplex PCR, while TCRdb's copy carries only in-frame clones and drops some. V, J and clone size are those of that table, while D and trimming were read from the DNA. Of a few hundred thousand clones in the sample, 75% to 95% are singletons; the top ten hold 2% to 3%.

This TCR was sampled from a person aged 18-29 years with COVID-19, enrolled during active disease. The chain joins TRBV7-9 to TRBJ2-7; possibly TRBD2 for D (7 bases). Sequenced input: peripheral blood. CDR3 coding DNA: TGTGCCAGCAGCGGGGGGGCAGACAGCCTCTACGAGCAGTACTTC. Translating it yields CASSGGADSLYEQYF.